This is a list of T cell receptor beta chains from one sample in a study of technical replicates of blood from a few donors. Method: immunoSEQ multiplex PCR; TCRdb's copy keeps in-frame clones and lacks some. The table records tens of thousands of clones, 90% of them present only once. What was sequenced was PBMCs. These receptors originate from a human donor in good health. Some clones in this sample may be carry-over from other donors' samples. Each CDR3 is given with its conserved first and last residue. Fields, in order: J gene, D gene, clone size, V gene, CDR3 length, CDR3 DNA, CDR3 protein. A D gene is named only where the DNA matches it firmly. Clone size is shown for a subset of rows, as once, few, many or a class of expanded clone.

j_call: TRBJ2-7; d_call: TRBD1; clone_size: few; v_call: TRBV4-1; cdr3_length: 13; cdr3_nt: TGCGCCAGCAGCCAGGACAGGACCTACGAGCAGTACTTC; cdr3_aa: CASSQDRTYEQYF
j_call: TRBJ2-5; d_call: -; clone_size: -; v_call: TRBV7-9; cdr3_length: 14; cdr3_nt: TGTGCCAGCAGCGTAGACAGTCCCAGTGAGACCCAGTACTTC; cdr3_aa: CASSVDSPSETQYF
j_call: TRBJ2-7; d_call: -; clone_size: -; v_call: TRBV2; cdr3_length: 12; cdr3_nt: TGTGCCAGCAGGGACAGCCCCTACGAGCAGTACTTC; cdr3_aa: CASRDSPYEQYF
j_call: TRBJ2-3; d_call: -; clone_size: once; v_call: TRBV6-1; cdr3_length: 13; cdr3_nt: TGTGCCAGCAGTGAAGCCCCCGTGGATACGCAGTATTTT; cdr3_aa: CASSEAPVDTQYF
j_call: TRBJ1-1; d_call: TRBD1; clone_size: -; v_call: TRBV7-9; cdr3_length: 14; cdr3_nt: TGTGCCAGCAGCTTAGAAGGGGGCCCCTCTGAAGCTTTCTTT; cdr3_aa: CASSLEGGPSEAFF
j_call: TRBJ2-3; d_call: -; clone_size: -; v_call: TRBV7-5; cdr3_length: 13; cdr3_nt: TGTGCCAGAGGGGGCGCGTTCGCAGATACGCAGTATTTT; cdr3_aa: CARGGAFADTQYF
j_call: TRBJ2-7; d_call: -; clone_size: -; v_call: TRBV9; cdr3_length: 13; cdr3_nt: TGTGCCAGCAGCGTCGGGATGTCCTACGAGCAGTACTTC; cdr3_aa: CASSVGMSYEQYF
j_call: TRBJ2-1; d_call: TRBD1; clone_size: -; v_call: TRBV4-3; cdr3_length: 17; cdr3_nt: TGCGCCAGCAGCCAACTCTCCGGGACAGGGTACTTCCATGAGCAGTTCTTC; cdr3_aa: CASSQLSGTGYFHEQFF
j_call: TRBJ2-6; d_call: TRBD1; clone_size: once; v_call: TRBV7-9; cdr3_length: 16; cdr3_nt: TGTGCCAGCAGCTTCGGGACAGGGGCTGGGGCCAACGTCCTGACTTTC; cdr3_aa: CASSFGTGAGANVLTF
j_call: TRBJ1-3; d_call: TRBD1; clone_size: -; v_call: TRBV6-5; cdr3_length: 14; cdr3_nt: TGTGCCAGCGGAGACAGGGCCTTGGGAAACACCATATATTTT; cdr3_aa: CASGDRALGNTIYF
j_call: TRBJ2-5; d_call: TRBD2; clone_size: -; v_call: TRBV7-9; cdr3_length: 15; cdr3_nt: TGTGCCAGCAGCTCCCTCAGCGGGGGCGAAGAGACCCAGTACTTC; cdr3_aa: CASSSLSGGEETQYF
j_call: TRBJ1-1; d_call: TRBD1; clone_size: -; v_call: TRBV10-3; cdr3_length: 15; cdr3_nt: TGTGCCATCAGTGAAAGGGGGCGGGTGGACACTGAAGCTTTCTTT; cdr3_aa: CAISERGRVDTEAFF
j_call: TRBJ2-1; d_call: TRBD2; clone_size: -; v_call: TRBV27; cdr3_length: 17; cdr3_nt: TGTGCCAGCAGTTTTTATAGGACTAGCGGGACTTTCAATGAGCAGTTCTTC; cdr3_aa: CASSFYRTSGTFNEQFF
j_call: TRBJ1-5; d_call: -; clone_size: -; v_call: TRBV21-1; cdr3_length: 19; cdr3_nt: TGTGCCAGCAGCAAAGGGGGAGTGGGTGAAAAGGTGGCTGGACAGCCCCAGCATTTT; cdr3_aa: CASSKGGVGEKVAGQPQHF
j_call: TRBJ1-4; d_call: TRBD1; clone_size: -; v_call: TRBV4-3; cdr3_length: 16; cdr3_nt: TGCGCCAGCAGCCAAGGCCCACAGGGGTTGTACGAAAAACTGTTTTTT; cdr3_aa: CASSQGPQGLYEKLFF
j_call: TRBJ1-6; d_call: TRBD1; clone_size: -; v_call: TRBV13; cdr3_length: 15; cdr3_nt: TGTGCCAGCAGCCCATCCGACAGGGGACATTCACCCCTCCACTTT; cdr3_aa: CASSPSDRGHSPLHF
j_call: TRBJ2-7; d_call: TRBD1; clone_size: -; v_call: TRBV7-2; cdr3_length: 15; cdr3_nt: TGTGCCAGCAGAAAGGGGACAGGGGGTATCTACGAGCAGTACTTC; cdr3_aa: CASRKGTGGIYEQYF
j_call: TRBJ2-7; d_call: TRBD2; clone_size: -; v_call: TRBV7-9; cdr3_length: 14; cdr3_nt: TGTGCCAGCAGCTTAGCGGGGACTAGGGTTGAGCAGTACTTC; cdr3_aa: CASSLAGTRVEQYF
j_call: TRBJ1-4; d_call: -; clone_size: -; v_call: TRBV20-1; cdr3_length: 11; cdr3_nt: TGCAGTGCTACAGGGGATGAAAAACTGTTTTTT; cdr3_aa: CSATGDEKLFF
j_call: TRBJ2-3; d_call: TRBD1; clone_size: -; v_call: TRBV7-7; cdr3_length: 17; cdr3_nt: TGTGCCAGCAGCCTTAGGACCGCCGGGACAGGCACAGATACGCAGTATTTT; cdr3_aa: CASSLRTAGTGTDTQYF
j_call: TRBJ1-2; d_call: TRBD1; clone_size: -; v_call: TRBV29-1; cdr3_length: 13; cdr3_nt: TGCAGCGTCGGGACAGATCCGAACTATGGCTACACCTTC; cdr3_aa: CSVGTDPNYGYTF
j_call: TRBJ1-1; d_call: TRBD1; clone_size: -; v_call: TRBV2; cdr3_length: 14; cdr3_nt: TGTGCCAGCACCTCGACAGGGGGCCGGGCAGAAGCTTTCTTT; cdr3_aa: CASTSTGGRAEAFF
j_call: TRBJ1-2; d_call: -; clone_size: -; v_call: TRBV6-5; cdr3_length: 12; cdr3_nt: TGTGCCAGCACGCAGCGTACGGGTGGCTACACCTTC; cdr3_aa: CASTQRTGGYTF
j_call: TRBJ2-2; d_call: TRBD2; clone_size: -; v_call: TRBV27; cdr3_length: 15; cdr3_nt: TGTGCCAGCAGAGACGGGGGGATTCGCACCGGGGAGCTGTTTTTT; cdr3_aa: CASRDGGIRTGELFF
j_call: TRBJ2-3; d_call: TRBD1; clone_size: -; v_call: TRBV10-3; cdr3_length: 15; cdr3_nt: TGTGCCATCAGCGAGATGACAGGGGGCACAGATACGCAGTATTTT; cdr3_aa: CAISEMTGGTDTQYF
j_call: TRBJ2-3; d_call: -; clone_size: -; v_call: TRBV27; cdr3_length: 15; cdr3_nt: TGTGCCAGCAGTCCGACCTGGACTAGCACAGATACGCAGTATTTT; cdr3_aa: CASSPTWTSTDTQYF
j_call: TRBJ1-6; d_call: -; clone_size: -; v_call: TRBV2; cdr3_length: 14; cdr3_nt: TGTGCCAGCATGTTAACCGGAGGGGCATCACCCCTCCACTTT; cdr3_aa: CASMLTGGASPLHF
j_call: TRBJ2-1; d_call: TRBD1; clone_size: -; v_call: TRBV12-5; cdr3_length: 14; cdr3_nt: TGTGCTAGTGGTTCGGGACAGGGGGTCACTGAGCAGTTCTTC; cdr3_aa: CASGSGQGVTEQFF
j_call: TRBJ2-7; d_call: -; clone_size: -; v_call: TRBV18; cdr3_length: 14; cdr3_nt: TGTGCCAGCTCACTATCGACAGCGAGCTACGAGCAGTACTTC; cdr3_aa: CASSLSTASYEQYF
j_call: TRBJ2-1; d_call: TRBD2; clone_size: -; v_call: TRBV7-2; cdr3_length: 18; cdr3_nt: TGTGCCAGCAGCTTAGCGCTCAGGGCGGGAGGGCCTGGGAATGAGCAGTTCTTC; cdr3_aa: CASSLALRAGGPGNEQFF
j_call: TRBJ2-6; d_call: TRBD1; clone_size: -; v_call: TRBV9; cdr3_length: 18; cdr3_nt: TGTGCCAGCAGCCTACATCCGGGACAGGCCACTGGGGCCAACGTCCTGACTTTC; cdr3_aa: CASSLHPGQATGANVLTF
j_call: TRBJ2-3; d_call: TRBD2; clone_size: -; v_call: TRBV10-3; cdr3_length: 16; cdr3_nt: TGTGCCATCAGTGGGGCGGCGGGGGGCCCCCCAGATACGCAGTATTTT; cdr3_aa: CAISGAAGGPPDTQYF
j_call: TRBJ2-1; d_call: -; clone_size: -; v_call: TRBV4-2; cdr3_length: 17; cdr3_nt: TGTGCCAGCAGCCAAGTAGGGGGAGAAGTCTCCTACAATGAGCAGTTCTTC; cdr3_aa: CASSQVGGEVSYNEQFF
j_call: TRBJ2-1; d_call: TRBD2; clone_size: -; v_call: TRBV6-1; cdr3_length: 16; cdr3_nt: TGTGCCAGCAGTGGAGGCGGCGGGGGGGCCTATGATGAGCAGTTCTTC; cdr3_aa: CASSGGGGGAYDEQFF
j_call: TRBJ1-5; d_call: -; clone_size: -; v_call: TRBV27; cdr3_length: 13; cdr3_nt: TGTGCCAGCAGTTTCAGGGACAATCAGCCCCAGCATTTT; cdr3_aa: CASSFRDNQPQHF
j_call: TRBJ1-3; d_call: -; clone_size: -; v_call: TRBV7-9; cdr3_length: 13; cdr3_nt: TGTGCCAGCACCGGAGTCACTGGAAACACCATATATTTT; cdr3_aa: CASTGVTGNTIYF
j_call: TRBJ2-7; d_call: -; clone_size: -; v_call: TRBV4-3; cdr3_length: 15; cdr3_nt: TGCGCCAGCAGTTTAATCCGGGACTCCTCCTACGAGCAGTACTTC; cdr3_aa: CASSLIRDSSYEQYF
j_call: TRBJ2-5; d_call: TRBD2; clone_size: -; v_call: TRBV9; cdr3_length: 14; cdr3_nt: TGTGCCAGCAGCGAGGGACTAGCTGCGGAGACCCAGTACTTC; cdr3_aa: CASSEGLAAETQYF
j_call: TRBJ1-2; d_call: -; clone_size: -; v_call: TRBV25-1; cdr3_length: 14; cdr3_nt: TGTGCCAGCAGTGCCAACAAGGGGAACTATGGCTACACCTTC; cdr3_aa: CASSANKGNYGYTF
j_call: TRBJ2-5; d_call: TRBD2; clone_size: -; v_call: TRBV7-9; cdr3_length: 15; cdr3_nt: TGTGCCAGCAGCTTAGCACTAGCGGGAAAAGAGACCCAGTACTTC; cdr3_aa: CASSLALAGKETQYF
j_call: TRBJ1-1; d_call: -; clone_size: -; v_call: TRBV19; cdr3_length: 13; cdr3_nt: TGTGCCAGCCGCGGGACGGCGAACACTGAAGCTTTCTTT; cdr3_aa: CASRGTANTEAFF
j_call: TRBJ1-2; d_call: -; clone_size: -; v_call: TRBV30; cdr3_length: 14; cdr3_nt: TGTGCCTGGAGCCCAGGACAGTTTAACTATGGCTACACCTTC; cdr3_aa: CAWSPGQFNYGYTF
j_call: TRBJ2-3; d_call: TRBD2; clone_size: -; v_call: TRBV30; cdr3_length: 15; cdr3_nt: TGTGCCTGGAGAGGACTAGCGGGAAACGGGGATACGCAGTATTTT; cdr3_aa: CAWRGLAGNGDTQYF
j_call: TRBJ1-1; d_call: -; clone_size: -; v_call: TRBV7-2; cdr3_length: 13; cdr3_nt: TGTGCCAGCAGCTTAACCAGTGTGACTGAAGCTTTCTTT; cdr3_aa: CASSLTSVTEAFF
j_call: TRBJ2-7; d_call: TRBD2; clone_size: -; v_call: TRBV15; cdr3_length: 15; cdr3_nt: TGTGCCACCAGCAGAGGTGGCGGGGGGGCCCACGAGCAGTACTTC; cdr3_aa: CATSRGGGGAHEQYF
j_call: TRBJ2-1; d_call: TRBD1; clone_size: -; v_call: TRBV10-3; cdr3_length: 15; cdr3_nt: TGTGCCATCAGTGAGGCGACAGGGGAAAACAATGAGCAGTTCTTC; cdr3_aa: CAISEATGENNEQFF
j_call: TRBJ2-7; d_call: -; clone_size: once; v_call: TRBV11-2; cdr3_length: 16; cdr3_nt: TGTGCCAGCAGCCGTCCGGGATGGTCTAGCTCCTACGAGCAGTACTTC; cdr3_aa: CASSRPGWSSSYEQYF
j_call: TRBJ2-1; d_call: TRBD2; clone_size: -; v_call: TRBV5-1; cdr3_length: 15; cdr3_nt: TGCGCCAGCAGCGCCGGGACTAGCGGGGTGCCAGGCGAGTTCTTC; cdr3_aa: CASSAGTSGVPGEFF
j_call: TRBJ2-5; d_call: -; clone_size: -; v_call: TRBV2; cdr3_length: 15; cdr3_nt: TGTGCCAGCAGTGACACGGGACTCGGTCAAGAGACCCAGTACTTC; cdr3_aa: CASSDTGLGQETQYF
j_call: TRBJ2-7; d_call: -; clone_size: -; v_call: TRBV18; cdr3_length: 12; cdr3_nt: TGTGCCAGCTCACCAAGTGCAGGGGAGCAGTACTTC; cdr3_aa: CASSPSAGEQYF
j_call: TRBJ2-7; d_call: -; clone_size: once; v_call: TRBV4-3; cdr3_length: 14; cdr3_nt: TGCGCCAGCAGCCAAGATCTAGAGGGATACGAGCAGTACTTC; cdr3_aa: CASSQDLEGYEQYF
j_call: TRBJ2-5; d_call: TRBD2; clone_size: -; v_call: TRBV11-2; cdr3_length: 15; cdr3_nt: TGTGCCAGCAGGAAACCCGGACTAGCTCCGGAGACCCAGTACTTC; cdr3_aa: CASRKPGLAPETQYF
j_call: TRBJ1-2; d_call: -; clone_size: once; v_call: TRBV7-3; cdr3_length: 15; cdr3_nt: TGTGCCAGCAGCTTAGGGTCCCAGGGCACCTATGGCTACACCTTC; cdr3_aa: CASSLGSQGTYGYTF
j_call: TRBJ1-6; d_call: -; clone_size: -; v_call: TRBV4-3; cdr3_length: 15; cdr3_nt: TGCGCCAGCAGCCACGGGACAAGTTATAATTCACCCCTCCACTTT; cdr3_aa: CASSHGTSYNSPLHF
j_call: TRBJ2-1; d_call: TRBD2; clone_size: many; v_call: TRBV7-6; cdr3_length: 15; cdr3_nt: TGTGCCAGCAGCTTAGTGTATAGCGGGAGGGATGAGCAGTTCTTC; cdr3_aa: CASSLVYSGRDEQFF